One and the same sample provided the 9 T cell receptor beta chains below, sequenced in a study of blood T cell repertoires in COVID-19. Clones were read by immunoSEQ multiplex PCR, and TCRdb kept only the in-frame ones, dropping some. The sample has under 450,000 clones; about 90% are singletons. Sample: PBMCs or T cells enriched from blood (not recorded which). These receptors originate from a man aged 30 to 45 who had recovered from COVID-19.

V gene TRBV9 combines with J gene TRBJ2-7, with 10 bases lining up with TRBD1. This CDR3 spans 15 amino acids. Trimming removed 4 bases from V and 7 bases from J; junction bases left unmatched: 11. Germline V gene data show CDR1 as SGDLS and CDR2 as YYNGEE. CDR3 coding DNA: TGTGCCAGCAGCCCTAGGGACAGGGGACTAGGGGAGCAGTACTTC. Protein product: CASSPRDRGLGEQYF.

The chain couples TRBV9 to TRBJ1-6; 11 bases fit TRBD1. Germline CDR1 and CDR2: SGDLS and YYNGEE. Trimming removed 3 bases from V and 10 bases from J; junction bases left unmatched: 9. The CDR3 has 16 amino acids. The CDR3 bases are TGTGCCAGCAGCGGCGGGACAGGGGGATTACGGTCACCCCTCCACTTT. This sequence encodes CASSGGTGGLRSPLHF.

The CDR3 spells CASSRPTGAGYTF. The CDR3 nucleotides read TGTGCCAGCAGCAGACCTACAGGGGCTGGCTACACCTTC. The V and J genes are TRBV5-6 and TRBJ1-2; 7 bases match TRBD1. Germline V lookup: CDR1 SGHDT, CDR2 YYEEEE. The CDR3 spans 13 residues. Trimming took 4 bases from V and 7 from J; bases not matched to a gene: 7.

The V gene is TRBV20-1, the J gene TRBJ1-3; no definite D call. Between the trimmed V and J ends, which lost 3 bases and 2 bases, there was a span of 11 bases. This CDR3 region has 14 residues. CDR1 is DFQATT and CDR2 is SNEGSKA in the germline V gene (reference sequence). The CDR3 is CSASKPGTGNTIYF. CDR3 DNA: TGCAGTGCTAGTAAGCCCGGGACTGGAAACACCATATATTTT.

The CDR3 bases are TGTGCCAGCAGCGTAGGACAGGCGGTGAGCTACGAGCAGTACTTC. Translated: CASSVGQAVSYEQYF. V usage is TRBV9 and J usage is TRBJ2-7; TRBD1 might be the D (6 bases). The germline V and J ends were trimmed by 0 bases and 3 bases, with 13 bases remaining between them. Germline-derived CDR1 and CDR2 are SGDLS and YYNGEE. The CDR3 runs to 15 residues.

This sequence joins TRBV15 and TRBJ2-1; perhaps TRBD2 as D (6 bases). CDR3 size: 18 residues. Per the germline V gene, CDR1 is LNHNV and CDR2 is YYDKDF (reference sequence). Trimming stripped 1 base from V and 7 bases from J, with 23 bases between. CDR3 nucleotide sequence: TGTGCCACCAGCAGAGGGGAAGGGCGGGGCCTTTTATGGAATGAGCAGTTCTTC. It is translated as CATSRGEGRGLLWNEQFF. The complete variable domain, with remaining parts taken from reference TRBV15 and TRBJ2-1, reads DAMVIQNPRYQVTQFGKPVTLSCSQTLNHNVMYWYQQKSSQAPKLLFHYYDKDFNNEADTPDNFQSRRPNTSFCFLDIRSPGLGDTAMYLCATSRGEGRGLLWNEQFFGPGTRLTVL.

The V call is TRBV9, the J call TRBJ2-2; 7 bases match TRBD2. CDR1 is SGDLS, CDR2 YYNGEE, per germline. V lost 3 bases and J lost 3; bases outside the gene matches: 5. The length of the CDR3 is 15 residues. This CDR3 reads CASSAPGLYTGELFF. DNA of the CDR3: TGTGCCAGCAGCGCACCGGGACTATACACCGGGGAGCTGTTTTTT.

The chain uses TRBV4-3 and TRBJ2-1, with 10 bases aligning to TRBD1. V was clipped by 4 bases and J by 7 bases; unmatched bases: 10. Germline V CDR1 and CDR2: LGHNA, YSLEER. The CDR3 sequence is 16 residues long. CDR3 residues: CASSPWTGGVVNEQFF. The CDR3 DNA sequence: TGCGCCAGCAGCCCATGGACAGGGGGGGTGGTGAATGAGCAGTTCTTC.

The chain carries TRBV25-1 and TRBJ1-2; 12 bases align to TRBD1. Germline V CDR1 and CDR2: MGHDK, SYGVNS. This CDR3 region has 16 residues. V was clipped by 4 bases and J by 2 bases; unmatched bases: 5. The CDR3 region has the DNA TGTGCCAGCAGTGGCCCGGGACAGGGGGCCAACTATGGCTACACCTTC. This codes for CASSGPGQGANYGYTF.